The 32 T cell receptor beta chains presented below share a single source sample, sequenced in a study of OX40 agonist ivuxolimab in advanced cancers. Measured with immunoSEQ multiplex PCR; TCRdb has only the in-frame clones, and not every one. The sample lists approximately 130,000 clones; just over 90% were seen once. The sample here was CD4+ or CD8+ T cells sorted from blood, taken in a trial of the OX40 agonist ivuxolimab. The receptors shown here come from an adult with an advanced solid tumor such as melanoma, head and neck, liver or kidney cancer.

This chain joins TRBV6-6 and TRBJ2-5; TRBD1 agrees at 7 bases. Germline assignment: CDR1 MNHNY and CDR2 SVGAGI (reference sequence). The CDR3 has 15 amino acids. J lost 3 bases, V lost 5 bases, and 9 bases had no gene match. The CDR3 bases are TGTGCCAGCAGTACTCTTGGACAGGCAAAAGAGACCCAGTACTTC. The encoded protein is CASSTLGQAKETQYF.

This sequence joins TRBV9 and TRBJ2-3, with 8 bases aligning to TRBD2. CDR1 is SGDLS and CDR2 is YYNGEE in the germline V gene. The CDR3 loop spans 16 amino acids. J was trimmed by 5 bases and V by 0 bases; bases with no gene match: 8. DNA of the CDR3: TGTGCCAGCAGCGTAGTTTTGAACGGGAGGGGAGATACGCAGTATTTT. It is translated as CASSVVLNGRGDTQYF.

J is TRBJ2-3 and V is TRBV10-3, with 12 nucleotides matching TRBD2. This CDR3 has 16 residues. Germline V lookup: CDR1 ENHRY, CDR2 SYGVKD. J was trimmed by 6 bases and V by 3 bases; bases with no gene match: 7. Here the CDR3 DNA reads TGTGCCATCAGTGACCCGACTAGCGGGAGTGGGGATACGCAGTATTTT. It is translated as CAISDPTSGSGDTQYF.

The V and J genes are TRBV5-6 and TRBJ2-7, with 7 positions matching TRBD1. The CDR3 runs 11 residues. CDR1 and CDR2 (germline): SGHDT, YYEEEE. V was pared by 7 bases and J by 6 bases, with 4 bases of the junction left unmatched. As DNA, the CDR3 is TGTGCCAGCCACAGGGGACGCGAGCAGTACTTC. Translating gives CASHRGREQYF. Full variable domain (remainder filled in from reference TRBV5-6 and TRBJ2-7): DAGVTQSPTHLIKTRGQQVTLRCSPKSGHDTVSWYQQALGQGPQFIFQYYEEEERQRGNFPDRFSGHQFPNYSSELNVNALLLGDSALYLCASHRGREQYFGPGTRLTVT.

The rearrangement uses TRBV28 and TRBJ2-3, with TRBD2 identical over 8 bases. J gave up 0 bases and V 5 bases, and 10 bases lay outside the gene matches. CDR1 is MDHEN and CDR2 is SYDVKM in the germline V gene. CDR3 length: 17 amino acids. In DNA, the CDR3 is TGTGCCAGCAGTATAACTAGCGGAATAACTAGCACAGATACGCAGTATTTT. It encodes CASSITSGITSTDTQYF.

This clone was observed a single time. The CDR3 DNA sequence: TGTGCCAGCAGCCAGAAACTAGCGGGAGATTACAATGAGCAGTTCTTC. It encodes CASSQKLAGDYNEQFF. The gene calls are TRBV14 and TRBJ2-1; 11 bases are a match to TRBD2. From germline, CDR1 is SGHDN and CDR2 FVKESK. The length of the CDR3 is 16 residues. The V segment lost 3 bases and the J segment 4 bases; nucleotides outside the gene matches: 5.

In this sample, this clone turned up once. The rearrangement uses TRBV7-2 and TRBJ2-7; maybe TRBD2 (5 bases). CDR3 length: 13 residues. The V end lost 2 bases, the J end lost 7 bases, and 12 bases lay between the germline ends. The germline V gene encodes CDR1 SGHTA and CDR2 FQGNSA. The CDR3 region is CASSLSPRGEQYF. The CDR3 DNA follows: TGTGCCAGCAGCTTATCCCCTCGCGGGGAGCAGTACTTC.

The genes are TRBV28 and TRBJ1-1, with 7 bases identical to TRBD1. The germline CDR1 and CDR2 sequences are MDHEN and SYDVKM. The trim removed 1 base at V and 5 bases at J, leaving 7 bases unmatched. CDR3 length equals 15 residues. CDR3: CASSLSSGQWTEAFF. Written as DNA, the CDR3 is TGTGCCAGCAGTTTATCGTCGGGACAGTGGACTGAAGCTTTCTTT.

Points on this clone: One end of the junction fails to match germline, which may point to a read error. The chain links TRBV5-1 to TRBJ2-1; a weak D match, TRBD2 (5 bases). The germline gives CDR1 SGHRS, CDR2 YFSETQ. This CDR3 has 18 amino acids. The DNA of the CDR3 is TGCGCCAGCAGCGGGGTTTACGGAAGCGGTGCCTCCAACAATGAGCAGTTCTTC. This encodes CASSGVYGSGASNNEQFF. The full variable domain, rest sourced from reference TRBV5-1 and TRBJ2-1, is KAGVTQTPRYLIKTRGQQVTLSCSPISGHRSVSWYQQTPGQGLQFLFEYFSETQRNKGNFPGRFSGRQFSNSRSEMNVSTLELGDSALYLCASSGVYGSGASNNEQFFGPGTRLTVL.

The chain uses TRBV27 and TRBJ1-2; D is uncertain. The germline CDR1 and CDR2 sequences are MNHEY and SMNVEV (reference sequence). This CDR3 has 11 residues. V lost 7 bases and J lost 13, with 16 bases in between. The CDR3 protein is CASKSGRDFTF. Written as DNA, the CDR3 is TGTGCCAGCAAATCAGGCAGAGACTTCACCTTC.

V gene TRBV11-1 combines with J gene TRBJ2-3; D remains ambiguous. V was trimmed by 5 bases and J by 2 bases, leaving 14 bases between them. The CDR3 is 15 amino acids. Germline loops: CDR1 SGHAT, CDR2 FQDESV (reference sequence). In DNA form, the CDR3 reads TGTGCCAGCAGCCCACGTCCGACTTCCACAGATACGCAGTATTTT. Amino acids: CASSPRPTSTDTQYF.

The V and J genes are TRBV27 and TRBJ1-1; D remains ambiguous. The germline gives CDR1 MNHEY, CDR2 SMNVEV (reference sequence). V lost 6 bases, J lost 0 bases, and 14 bases lay in between. CDR3 length equals 15 residues. The CDR3 DNA is TGTGCCAGCAGCAAAAACCCGACCTTGAACACTGAAGCTTTCTTT. Translating it yields CASSKNPTLNTEAFF.

CDR3 in DNA: TGTGCCGGCATAGCGGGAGGGCATAGCAACACCGGGGAGCTGTTTTTT. Translated: CAGIAGGHSNTGELFF. The V call is TRBV30, the J call TRBJ2-2; TRBD2 agrees at 11 bases. Germline values: CDR1 GTSNPN, CDR2 SVGIG (reference sequence). V lost 8 bases to trimming and J lost 2 bases; unmatched junction nucleotides: 10. The CDR3 loop spans 16 amino acids. Based on the CDR3 plus reference TRBV30 and TRBJ2-2, the full variable domain is SQTIHQWPATLVQPVGSPLSLECTVEGTSNPNLYWYRQAAGRGLQLLFYSVGIGQISSEVPQNLSASRPQDRQFILSSKKLLLSDSGFYLCAGIAGGHSNTGELFFGEGSRLTVL.

This clone was picked up one time. The rearrangement links TRBV5-6 to TRBJ2-7; 8 bases line up with TRBD1. CDR3 length: 15 amino acids. With V trimmed by 4 bases and J by 3 bases, 9 bases remained unmatched. Germline V gene data show CDR1 as SGHDT and CDR2 as YYEEEE. The CDR3 region has the DNA TGTGCCAGCAGCCAGATACGGACAGGGAGCTACGAGCAGTACTTC. Translation gives CASSQIRTGSYEQYF.

This chain joins TRBV11-2 and TRBJ2-7; TRBD2 agrees at 13 bases. Germline V gene sequence: CDR1 SGHAT, CDR2 FQNNGV. The CDR3 runs to 14 residues. The J segment lost 5 bases and the V segment lost 6 bases, leaving 4 bases of the junction unmatched. The CDR3 nucleotides read TGTGCCAGCAGTTGGACTAGCGGGAGAAACGAGCAGTACTTC. As protein: CASSWTSGRNEQYF.

The rearrangement joins TRBV9 to TRBJ2-7; TRBD2 is a possible D gene (5 bases). The CDR3 length is 15 residues. Germline lookup yields CDR1 SGDLS and CDR2 YYNGEE. V lost 1 base, J lost 0 bases, and 11 bases lay in between. DNA for the CDR3: TGTGCCAGCAGCGTATCCAGCGGAAGCTCCTACGAGCAGTACTTC. It translates to CASSVSSGSSYEQYF.

This clone was observed a single time. The chain uses TRBV28 and TRBJ2-1; TRBD1 matches 7 bases. The junction had 5 bases not matched to a gene; V was cut back by 7 bases and J by 2 bases. Germline V gene sequence: CDR1 MDHEN, CDR2 SYDVKM. This CDR3 has 14 residues. CDR3 bases: TGTGCCAGCATCGGACAGGATGCCTACAATGAGCAGTTCTTC. Amino acids: CASIGQDAYNEQFF.

This clone was found a few times. This chain links TRBV2 with TRBJ2-2; either TRBD1 or TRBD2 may supply D (5 bases each). The CDR3 has 15 residues. Germline loops: CDR1 SNHLY, CDR2 FYNNEI. Trimming removed 7 bases from V and 2 bases from J, with 14 bases in between. CDR3 in amino acids: CASNGLGRNTGELFF. The CDR3 DNA is TGTGCCAGCAACGGATTGGGACGAAACACCGGGGAGCTGTTTTTT.

The chain is built from TRBV7-9 and TRBJ1-3, with TRBD1 matching 9 bases. The CDR3 is 17 residues long. Trimming at V came to 5 bases and at J to 0 bases, leaving 8 bases not matched to a gene. Per germline, CDR1 SEHNR and CDR2 FQNEAQ (reference sequence). The chain's CDR3 is CASSPAGTGLSGNTIYF. CDR3 DNA sequence: TGTGCCAGCAGCCCGGCCGGGACAGGGCTCTCTGGAAACACCATATATTTT.

CDR3 residues: CASNSRDPIYNQPQHF. The CDR3 nucleotides are TGTGCCAGTAACAGCAGGGACCCTATTTACAATCAGCCCCAGCATTTT. The chain employs TRBV19 and TRBJ1-5; D is perhaps TRBD1 (5 bases). V dropped 7 bases and J dropped 3 bases, with 19 bases sitting between them. Germline CDR1 is LNHDA and CDR2 is SQIVND (reference sequence). This CDR3 is built from 16 residues.

The V gene is TRBV6-1, the J gene TRBJ2-3; 7 nucleotides align to TRBD1. With 8 bases clipped from V and 4 bases from J, the junction kept 9 bases outside the gene matches. Germline V gene sequence: CDR1 MNHNS, CDR2 SASEGT. This CDR3 spans 14 amino acids. The CDR3 reads CASRRQGGADTQYF. The CDR3 DNA is TGTGCCAGCCGGAGACAGGGTGGAGCAGATACGCAGTATTTT.

The genes are TRBV15 and TRBJ1-4, with D hard to call. CDR3 length: 14 amino acids. Deletions cut 1 base from V and 4 bases from J, with 7 bases between. Germline V gene lookup returns CDR1 LNHNV and CDR2 YYDKDF (reference sequence). The CDR3: CATSRGQRNEKLFF. CDR3 DNA sequence: TGTGCCACCAGCAGAGGGCAGCGTAATGAAAAACTGTTTTTT.

The count of this clone is one. This rearrangement joins TRBV30 to TRBJ2-4; D perhaps matches TRBD2 (7 bases). There are 19 residues in the CDR3. Germline CDR1 GTSNPN, CDR2 SVGIG (reference sequence). The V end was cut by 1 base, the J end by 2 bases, with 24 bases between. This chain's CDR3 is CAWSALPRGASMSKNIQYF. CDR3 sequence (DNA): TGTGCCTGGAGTGCCCTACCTCGGGGGGCGTCTATGTCCAAAAACATTCAGTACTTC.

The rearrangement uses TRBV6-1 and TRBJ1-1; D is possibly TRBD1 (5 bases). The V end was cut by 9 bases, the J end by 0 bases, with 17 bases between. The germline gives CDR1 MNHNS, CDR2 SASEGT. The CDR3 totals 15 residues. CDR3: CASWGELPLNTEAFF. The CDR3 DNA reads as TGTGCCAGTTGGGGCGAACTACCGCTGAACACTGAAGCTTTCTTT.

The V gene is TRBV7-9, the J gene TRBJ1-2; 9 nucleotides match TRBD1. The junction had 17 bases not matched to a gene; V was cut back by 7 bases and J by 11 bases. The CDR3 spans 15 residues. The V gene's germline CDR1 is SEHNR and CDR2 FQNEAQ (reference sequence). CDR3: CASNQDLGDRAAYTF. As DNA, the CDR3 is TGTGCCAGCAACCAAGACCTTGGGGACAGGGCAGCGTACACCTTC.

The chain carries TRBV25-1 and TRBJ2-2; weak D call: TRBD1 (6 bases). Trimming pared 3 bases from V and 2 bases from J, leaving 13 bases between. This CDR3 has 16 amino acids. Per germline, CDR1 MGHDK and CDR2 SYGVNS. The CDR3 DNA reads TGTGCCAGCAGTGATCCAGGGGAAGGAAACACCGGGGAGCTGTTTTTT. This translates into CASSDPGEGNTGELFF.

The chain carries TRBV9 and TRBJ2-5; D is undetermined. This CDR3 comprises 15 residues. Trimming removed 0 bases from V and 0 bases from J, with 9 bases in between. The germline V gene has CDR1 SGDLS and CDR2 YYNGEE. The CDR3 DNA follows: TGTGCCAGCAGCGTAGGGGCCCAGGACCAAGAGACCCAGTACTTC. As protein: CASSVGAQDQETQYF. The full variable domain, rest sourced from reference TRBV9 and TRBJ2-5, is DSGVTQTPKHLITATGQRVTLRCSPRSGDLSVYWYQQSLDQGLQFLIQYYNGEERAKGNILERFSAQQFPDLHSELNLSSLELGDSALYFCASSVGAQDQETQYFGPGTRLLVL.

The chain is built from TRBV4-3 and TRBJ2-3, with D possibly TRBD2 on 5 matching bases. The germline V and J ends were trimmed by 0 bases and 2 bases, with 18 bases remaining between them. Germline V gives CDR1 LGHNA, CDR2 YSLEER. The CDR3 is 18 amino acids. The CDR3 DNA is TGCGCCAGCAGCCAAGATCAGGTTAGCGAGACCTTCACAGATACGCAGTATTTT. This sequence encodes CASSQDQVSETFTDTQYF.

The V call is TRBV6-4, the J call TRBJ2-1, with 8 bases matching TRBD2. V shed 2 bases and J 5 bases; nucleotides not matched to a gene: 5. There are 15 residues in the CDR3. Germline values: CDR1 MRHNA, CDR2 SNTAGT. DNA for the CDR3: TGTGCCAGCAGTGACCTTAGCGGGAACAACAATGAGCAGTTCTTC. It is translated as CASSDLSGNNNEQFF.

This clone is a singleton in its sample. The chain carries TRBV5-6 and TRBJ2-7, with TRBD1 matching over 8 bases. V trimming: 5 bases; J trimming: 4 bases; junction bases outside the gene matches: 11. This CDR3 has 15 residues. Germline assignment: CDR1 SGHDT and CDR2 YYEEEE. CDR3 in DNA: TGTGCCAGCAGTGCGGGACAGGTAATTCTGTACGAGCAGTACTTC. Translation gives CASSAGQVILYEQYF.

This chain connects TRBV19 to TRBJ2-5; TRBD2 matches at 7 bases. There are 12 residues in the CDR3. V lost 3 bases and J lost 9; bases outside the gene matches: 4. From germline, CDR1 is LNHDA and CDR2 SQIVND (reference sequence). DNA for the CDR3: TGTGCCAGTAGTATGGGACTACTACCCCAGTACTTC. It specifies CASSMGLLPQYF. The complete variable domain, with remaining parts taken from reference TRBV19 and TRBJ2-5, reads DGGITQSPKYLFRKEGQNVTLSCEQNLNHDAMYWYRQDPGQGLRLIYYSQIVNDFQKGDIAEGYSVSREKKESFPLTVTSAQKNPTAFYLCASSMGLLPQYFGPGTRLLVL.

The chain employs TRBV5-1 and TRBJ2-7, with D possibly matching TRBD2 (5 bases). Trimming removed 4 bases at V and 4 bases at J, with 15 bases between. Per the germline V gene, CDR1 is SGHRS and CDR2 is YFSETQ. This CDR3 is built from 14 residues. As DNA, the CDR3 is TGCGCCAGCAGCAGAGAGGGATATACTTACGAGCAGTACTTC. This gives the protein CASSREGYTYEQYF.